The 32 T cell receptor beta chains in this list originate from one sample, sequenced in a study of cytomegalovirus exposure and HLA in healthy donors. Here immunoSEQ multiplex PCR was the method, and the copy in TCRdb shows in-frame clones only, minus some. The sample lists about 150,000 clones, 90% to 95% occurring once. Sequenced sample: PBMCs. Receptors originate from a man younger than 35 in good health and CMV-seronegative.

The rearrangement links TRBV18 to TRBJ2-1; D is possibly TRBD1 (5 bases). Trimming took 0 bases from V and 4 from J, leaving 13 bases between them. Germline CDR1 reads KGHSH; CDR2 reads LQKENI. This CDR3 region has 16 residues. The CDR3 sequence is CASSPPSGLKYNEQFF. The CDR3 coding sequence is TGTGCCAGCTCACCACCGTCAGGGCTCAAGTACAATGAGCAGTTCTTC.

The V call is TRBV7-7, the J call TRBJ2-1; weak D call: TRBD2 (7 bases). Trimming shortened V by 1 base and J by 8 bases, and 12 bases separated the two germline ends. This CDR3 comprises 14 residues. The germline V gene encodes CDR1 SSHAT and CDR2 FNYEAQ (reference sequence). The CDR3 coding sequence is TGTGCCAGCAGCTTAGGTCGAGGGGGGGATGAGCAGTTCTTC. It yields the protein CASSLGRGGDEQFF.

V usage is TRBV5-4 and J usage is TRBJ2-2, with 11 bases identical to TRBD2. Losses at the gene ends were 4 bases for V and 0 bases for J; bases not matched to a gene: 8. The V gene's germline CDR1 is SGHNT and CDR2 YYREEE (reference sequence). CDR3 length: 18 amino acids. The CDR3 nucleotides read TGTGCCAGCAGCCGGCGCCTAGCGGGGGGATCGAACACCGGGGAGCTGTTTTTT. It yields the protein CASSRRLAGGSNTGELFF.

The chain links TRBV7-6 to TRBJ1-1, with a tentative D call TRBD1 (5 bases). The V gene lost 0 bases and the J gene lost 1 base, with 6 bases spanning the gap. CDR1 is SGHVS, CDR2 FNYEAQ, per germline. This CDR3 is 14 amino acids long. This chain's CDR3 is CASSLADRNTEAFF. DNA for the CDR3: TGTGCCAGCAGCTTAGCCGACAGGAACACTGAAGCTTTCTTT.

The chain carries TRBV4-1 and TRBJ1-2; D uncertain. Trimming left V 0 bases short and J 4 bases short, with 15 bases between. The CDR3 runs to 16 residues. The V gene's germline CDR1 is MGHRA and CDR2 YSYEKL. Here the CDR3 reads CASSQDPSEGSYGYTF. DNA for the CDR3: TGCGCCAGCAGCCAAGATCCCAGTGAGGGCTCCTATGGCTACACCTTC.

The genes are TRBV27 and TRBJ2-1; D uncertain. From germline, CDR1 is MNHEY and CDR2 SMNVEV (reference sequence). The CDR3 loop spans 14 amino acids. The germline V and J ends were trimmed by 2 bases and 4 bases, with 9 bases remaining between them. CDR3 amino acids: CASSLGREYNEQFF. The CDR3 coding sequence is TGTGCCAGCAGTTTAGGGCGCGAATACAATGAGCAGTTCTTC.

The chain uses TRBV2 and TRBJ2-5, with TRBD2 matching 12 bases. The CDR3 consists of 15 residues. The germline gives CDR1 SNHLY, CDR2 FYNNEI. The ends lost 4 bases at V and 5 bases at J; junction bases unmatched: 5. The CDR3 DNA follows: TGTGCCAGCAGTGTAGGGCTAGCGGGGGGGGAGACCCAGTACTTC. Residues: CASSVGLAGGETQYF.

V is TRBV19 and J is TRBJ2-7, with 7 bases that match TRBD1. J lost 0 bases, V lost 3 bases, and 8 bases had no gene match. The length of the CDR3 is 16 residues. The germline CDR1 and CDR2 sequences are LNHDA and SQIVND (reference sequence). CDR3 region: CASSIRFRTGSYEQYF. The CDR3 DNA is TGTGCCAGTAGTATCAGGTTCCGGACAGGCTCCTACGAGCAGTACTTC.

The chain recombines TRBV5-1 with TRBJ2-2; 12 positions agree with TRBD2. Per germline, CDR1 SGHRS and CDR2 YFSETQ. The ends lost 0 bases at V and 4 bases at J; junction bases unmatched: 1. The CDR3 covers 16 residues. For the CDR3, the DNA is TGCGCCAGCAGCTTGGAACTAGCGGGGGGCACCGGGGAGCTGTTTTTT. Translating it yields CASSLELAGGTGELFF.

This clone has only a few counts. CDR3: CASSPGGANQPQHF. CDR3 DNA: TGTGCCAGCAGTCCAGGGGGCGCGAATCAGCCCCAGCATTTT. This chain connects TRBV27 to TRBJ1-5; the match to TRBD1 covers 8 bases. The V gene's germline CDR1 is MNHEY and CDR2 SMNVEV (reference sequence). This CDR3 has 14 residues. The J segment lost 4 bases and the V segment lost 5 bases, leaving 4 bases of the junction unmatched.

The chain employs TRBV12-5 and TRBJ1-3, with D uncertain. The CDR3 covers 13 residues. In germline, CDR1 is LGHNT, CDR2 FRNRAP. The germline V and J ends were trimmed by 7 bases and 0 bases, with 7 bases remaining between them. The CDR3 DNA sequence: TGTGCTAGTGAACGGAGCTCTGGAAACACCATATATTTT. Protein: CASERSSGNTIYF.

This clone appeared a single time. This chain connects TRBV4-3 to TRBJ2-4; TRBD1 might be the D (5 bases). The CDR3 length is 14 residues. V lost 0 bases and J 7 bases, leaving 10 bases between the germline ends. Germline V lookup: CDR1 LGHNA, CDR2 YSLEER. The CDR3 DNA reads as TGCGCCAGCAGCCAAGACAACAGGCCGAACATTCAGTACTTC. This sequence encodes CASSQDNRPNIQYF.

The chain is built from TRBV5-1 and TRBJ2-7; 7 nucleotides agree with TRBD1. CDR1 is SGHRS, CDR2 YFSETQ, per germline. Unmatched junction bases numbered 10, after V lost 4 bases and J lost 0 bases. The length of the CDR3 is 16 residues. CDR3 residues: CASSTRQGKSSYEQYF. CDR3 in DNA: TGCGCCAGCAGCACGAGACAGGGTAAAAGCTCCTACGAGCAGTACTTC.

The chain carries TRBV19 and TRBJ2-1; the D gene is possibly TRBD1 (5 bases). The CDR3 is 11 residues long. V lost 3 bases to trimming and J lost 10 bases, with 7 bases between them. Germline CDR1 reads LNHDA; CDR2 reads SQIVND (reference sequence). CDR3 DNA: TGTGCCAGTAGTATTGGGGCCGAGCAGTTCTTC. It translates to CASSIGAEQFF.

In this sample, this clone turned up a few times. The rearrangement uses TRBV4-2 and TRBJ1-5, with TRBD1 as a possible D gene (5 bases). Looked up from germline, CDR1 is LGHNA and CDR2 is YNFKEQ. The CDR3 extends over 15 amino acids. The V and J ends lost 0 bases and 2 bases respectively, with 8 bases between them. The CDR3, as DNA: TGTGCCAGCAGCCAAGATCTGACAGGCAATCAGCCCCAGCATTTT. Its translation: CASSQDLTGNQPQHF.

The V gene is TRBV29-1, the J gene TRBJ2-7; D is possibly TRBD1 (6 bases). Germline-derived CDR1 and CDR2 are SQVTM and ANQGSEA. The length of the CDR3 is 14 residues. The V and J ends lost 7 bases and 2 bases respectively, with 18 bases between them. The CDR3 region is CSAARPGATYEQYF. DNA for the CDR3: TGCAGCGCTGCCCGCCCAGGGGCCACCTACGAGCAGTACTTC.

The CDR3 nucleotides are TGTGCCAGCAGGCCACAGGGGGCGACGGAGCAGCCCCAGCATTTT. Its protein is CASRPQGATEQPQHF. The chain joins TRBV27 to TRBJ1-5; TRBD1 agrees at 9 bases. The CDR3 runs 15 residues. J gave up 7 bases and V 6 bases, and 10 bases lay outside the gene matches. The germline V gene encodes CDR1 MNHEY and CDR2 SMNVEV (reference sequence).

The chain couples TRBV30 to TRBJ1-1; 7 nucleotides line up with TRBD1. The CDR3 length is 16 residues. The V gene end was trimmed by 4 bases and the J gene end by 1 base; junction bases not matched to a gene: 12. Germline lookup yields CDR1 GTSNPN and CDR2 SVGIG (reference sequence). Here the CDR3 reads CAWKGQKPVRNTEAFF. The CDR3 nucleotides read TGTGCCTGGAAGGGACAGAAGCCCGTTAGGAACACTGAAGCTTTCTTT.

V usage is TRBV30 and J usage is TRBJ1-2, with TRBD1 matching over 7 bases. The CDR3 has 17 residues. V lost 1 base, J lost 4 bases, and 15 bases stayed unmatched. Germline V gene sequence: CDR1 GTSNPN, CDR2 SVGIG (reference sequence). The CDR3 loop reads CAWSGLKEGASGYGYTF. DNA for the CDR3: TGTGCCTGGAGTGGATTGAAAGAGGGGGCGTCGGGCTATGGCTACACCTTC. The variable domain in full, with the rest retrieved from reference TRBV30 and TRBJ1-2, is SQTIHQWPATLVQPVGSPLSLECTVEGTSNPNLYWYRQAAGRGLQLLFYSVGIGQISSEVPQNLSASRPQDRQFILSSKKLLLSDSGFYLCAWSGLKEGASGYGYTFGSGTRLTVV.

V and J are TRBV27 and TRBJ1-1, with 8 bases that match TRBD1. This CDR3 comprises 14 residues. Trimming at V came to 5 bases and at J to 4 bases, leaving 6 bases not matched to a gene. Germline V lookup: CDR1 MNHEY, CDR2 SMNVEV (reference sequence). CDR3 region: CASSHTGGSTEAFF. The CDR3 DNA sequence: TGTGCCAGCAGTCATACAGGGGGAAGCACTGAAGCTTTCTTT.

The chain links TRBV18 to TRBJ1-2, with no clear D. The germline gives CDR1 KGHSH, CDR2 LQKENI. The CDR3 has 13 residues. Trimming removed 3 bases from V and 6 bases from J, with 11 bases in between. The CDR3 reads CASSPREEDGYTF. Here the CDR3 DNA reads TGTGCCAGCTCACCTAGGGAGGAGGATGGCTACACCTTC.

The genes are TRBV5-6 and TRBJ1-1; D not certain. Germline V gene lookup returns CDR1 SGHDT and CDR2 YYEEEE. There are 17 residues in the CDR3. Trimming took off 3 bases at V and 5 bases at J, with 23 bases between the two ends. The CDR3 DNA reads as TGTGCCAGCAGCTCGATCCCGGCGCCGGAGAGGAAGACTGAAGCTTTCTTT. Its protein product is CASSSIPAPERKTEAFF.

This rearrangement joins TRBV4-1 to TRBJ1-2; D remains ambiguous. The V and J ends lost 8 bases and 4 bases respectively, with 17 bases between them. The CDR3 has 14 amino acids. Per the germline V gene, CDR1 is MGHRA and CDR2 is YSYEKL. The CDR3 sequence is CASGVARGPYGYTF. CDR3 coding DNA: TGCGCCAGCGGCGTGGCCAGAGGTCCCTATGGCTACACCTTC.

CDR3 sequence reads: CASSPPDRWGYTF. The CDR3 bases are TGTGCCAGCTCACCACCGGACAGATGGGGCTACACCTTC. The rearrangement uses TRBV18 and TRBJ1-2; weak D call: TRBD1 (6 bases). V shed 0 bases and J shed 8 bases, with 10 bases lying between them. This CDR3 is 13 amino acids long. From germline, CDR1 is KGHSH and CDR2 LQKENI.

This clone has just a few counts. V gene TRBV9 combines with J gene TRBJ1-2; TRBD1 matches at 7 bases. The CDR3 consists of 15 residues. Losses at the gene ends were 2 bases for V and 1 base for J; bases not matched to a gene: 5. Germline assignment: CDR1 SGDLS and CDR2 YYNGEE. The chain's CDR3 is CASSVWTGINYGYTF. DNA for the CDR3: TGTGCCAGCAGCGTTTGGACAGGAATTAACTATGGCTACACCTTC.

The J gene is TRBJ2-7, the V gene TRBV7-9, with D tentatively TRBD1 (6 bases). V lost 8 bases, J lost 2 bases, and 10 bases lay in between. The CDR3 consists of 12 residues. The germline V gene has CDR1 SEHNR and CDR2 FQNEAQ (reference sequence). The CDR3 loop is CASGGITYEQYF. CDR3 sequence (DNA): TGTGCCAGCGGGGGCATCACCTACGAGCAGTACTTC.

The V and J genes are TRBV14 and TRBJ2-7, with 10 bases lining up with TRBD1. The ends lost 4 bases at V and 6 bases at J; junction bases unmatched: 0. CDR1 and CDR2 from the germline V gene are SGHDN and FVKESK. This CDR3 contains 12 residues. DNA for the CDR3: TGTGCCAGCAGCCGGGACAGGGGCGAGCAGTACTTC. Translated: CASSRDRGEQYF.

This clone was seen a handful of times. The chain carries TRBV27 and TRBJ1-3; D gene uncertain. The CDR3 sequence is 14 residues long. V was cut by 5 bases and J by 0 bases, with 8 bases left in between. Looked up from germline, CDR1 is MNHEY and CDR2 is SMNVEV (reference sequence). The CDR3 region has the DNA TGTGCCAGCAGTCTAGGTCCCTCTGGAAACACCATATATTTT. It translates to CASSLGPSGNTIYF.

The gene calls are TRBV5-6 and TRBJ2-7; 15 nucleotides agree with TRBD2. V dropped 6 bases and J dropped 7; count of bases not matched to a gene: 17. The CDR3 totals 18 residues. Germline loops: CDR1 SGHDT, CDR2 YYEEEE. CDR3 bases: TGTGCCAGCACCTTTTGGACTAGCGGGAGGGCCGGGTTGGGGGAGCAGTACGTC. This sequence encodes CASTFWTSGRAGLGEQYV.

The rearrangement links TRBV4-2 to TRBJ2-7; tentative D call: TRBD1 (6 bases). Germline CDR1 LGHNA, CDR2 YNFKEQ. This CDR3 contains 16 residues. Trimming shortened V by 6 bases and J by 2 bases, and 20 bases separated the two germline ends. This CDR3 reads CASSQTAARGAYEQYF. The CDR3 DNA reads TGTGCCAGCAGTCAAACAGCCGCCAGGGGTGCCTACGAGCAGTACTTC.

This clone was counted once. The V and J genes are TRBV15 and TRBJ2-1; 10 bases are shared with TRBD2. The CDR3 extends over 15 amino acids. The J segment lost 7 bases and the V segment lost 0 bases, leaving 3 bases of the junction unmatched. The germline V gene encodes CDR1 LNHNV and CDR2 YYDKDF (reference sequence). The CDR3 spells CATSREASGGNEQFF. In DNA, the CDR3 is TGTGCCACCAGCAGAGAGGCTAGCGGGGGTAATGAGCAGTTCTTC.

The CDR3 loop reads CASSGTVYNEQFF. The DNA for the CDR3 is TGTGCCAGTTCCGGGACAGTCTACAATGAGCAGTTCTTC. The V gene is TRBV6-5, the J gene TRBJ2-1; 7 bases align to TRBD1. Germline V gives CDR1 MNHEY, CDR2 SVGAGI. CDR3 size: 13 residues. With 9 bases clipped from V and 3 bases from J, the junction kept 5 bases outside the gene matches.